These T cell receptor beta chains were read from a single sample in a study of beta chain features in type 1 diabetes. The assay was immunoSEQ multiplex PCR, and TCRdb's table has in-frame clones only and misses some. The sample records hundreds of thousands of clones, 13% being singletons. Source material: naive CD4+ T cells from blood. These TCRs come from a man aged 18 to 30 with type 1 diabetes. The CDR3 runs from the conserved cysteine through the conserved F or W. D genes are given only for firm matches. Clone size is stated in some rows and not others, as once, few, many or a class when expanded.

V gene	clone size	D gene	J gene	CDR3 DNA	CDR3 protein
TRBV11-1	NA	TRBD1	TRBJ2-7	TGTGCCAGCAGCCTGGGACAGGACTACGAGCAGTACTTC	CASSLGQDYEQYF
TRBV6-6	few	NA	TRBJ1-4	TGTGCCAGCATGGGGGGTCAGCCGAATGAAAAACTGTTTTTT	CASMGGQPNEKLFF
TRBV5-1	few	TRBD1	TRBJ1-6	TGCGCCAGCAGCTTGCTCGGACAGGGAAATAATTCACCCCTCCACTTT	CASSLLGQGNNSPLHF
TRBV5-6	NA	NA	TRBJ1-2	TGTGCCAGCAGCACCGTACGCGTTCCAGGGGGCTACACCTTC	CASSTVRVPGGYTF
TRBV27	few	NA	TRBJ1-2	TGTGCCAGCAGCCGGACTAACTATGGCTACACCTTC	CASSRTNYGYTF
TRBV19	NA	NA	TRBJ1-5	TGTGCCAGTAGTGAGCTTGGGCCCCAGCATTTT	CASSELGPQHF
TRBV5-1	few	TRBD1	TRBJ1-1	TGCGCCAGCAGCTTGGACAGGGGGCTGACTGAAGCTTTCTTT	CASSLDRGLTEAFF
TRBV10-2	once	NA	TRBJ2-7	TGCGCCAGCAGGGAAGACATCGTAGACTACGAGCAGTACTTC	CASREDIVDYEQYF
TRBV19	NA	TRBD1	TRBJ1-5	TGTGCCAGTAACTCACAGGGGTGGCAGCCCCAGCATTTT	CASNSQGWQPQHF
TRBV7-3	few	TRBD1	TRBJ2-5	TGTGCCAGCTCTGGACAGGGGTTGAAGACCCAGTACTTC	CASSGQGLKTQYF
TRBV6-6	few	NA	TRBJ1-1	TGTGCCAGCAGCCAAACAGGGTTGAACACTGAAGCTTTCTTT	CASSQTGLNTEAFF
TRBV18	NA	TRBD1	TRBJ1-5	TGTGCCAGCTCGCCGGGACAGGGCAATCAGCCCCAGCATTTT	CASSPGQGNQPQHF
TRBV5-4	few	NA	TRBJ2-4	TGTGCCAGCAGCTCAACGGGACTAGCCAAAAACATTCAGTACTTC	CASSSTGLAKNIQYF
TRBV4-2	few	NA	TRBJ2-3	TGTGCCAGCAGCCAATCCCCAGGGGTAACAGATACGCAGTATTTT	CASSQSPGVTDTQYF
TRBV23-1	few	NA	TRBJ1-1	TGCGCCAAACCAGCTCCCTCGGTCCATGAAGCTTTCTTT	CAKPAPSVHEAFF
TRBV28	NA	TRBD2	TRBJ2-7	TGTGCCAGCAGTCCCGGGACTAGCTACGAGCAGTACTTC	CASSPGTSYEQYF
TRBV2	few	NA	TRBJ2-7	TGTGCCAGCAGACCCCACGCAACCCCTTCCTACGAGCAGTACTTC	CASRPHATPSYEQYF
TRBV28	NA	TRBD1	TRBJ2-2	TGTGCCAGCTCCCCTAGGGGGCCAGGGGGCTTTTCGGAGCTGTTTTTT	CASSPRGPGGFSELFF
TRBV5-1	NA	NA	TRBJ1-2	TGCGCCAGCAGCTTGACGGGGCGGGATGGCTACACCTTC	CASSLTGRDGYTF
TRBV5-4	NA	TRBD1	TRBJ2-5	TGTGCCAGCAGCTCCCCTCCGGGACAGGAACGGGAGACCCAGTACTTC	CASSSPPGQERETQYF
TRBV30	few	NA	TRBJ1-5	TGTGCCTGGAGCCCGGGACTGGGCAATCAGCCCCAGCATTTT	CAWSPGLGNQPQHF
TRBV11-1	few	NA	TRBJ1-2	TGTGCCAGCAGCTTAGGAGGGGCCGGCTACACCTTC	CASSLGGAGYTF
TRBV2	NA	TRBD1	TRBJ1-5	TGTGCCAGCCAAGGGACAGGGGGTAATCAGCCCCAGCATTTT	CASQGTGGNQPQHF
TRBV29-1	NA	NA	TRBJ1-1	TGCAGCGTTGAAGGGGGACGCTGGTCCGCTGAAGCTTTCTTT	CSVEGGRWSAEAFF
TRBV18	NA	NA	TRBJ1-1	TGTGCCAGCTCACACACAGAGAACACTGAAGCTTTCTTT	CASSHTENTEAFF
TRBV2	NA	NA	TRBJ1-3	TGTGCCAGCAGCGCGGCGGCTATCGGGAGCACCATATATTTT	CASSAAAIGSTIYF
TRBV11-2	NA	NA	TRBJ2-1	TGTGCCAGCAGCTTAATCGGGGGCATTTCCTACAATGAGCAGTTCTTC	CASSLIGGISYNEQFF
TRBV6-9	few	NA	TRBJ2-7	TGTGCCAGCAGTCGCCCGGACCCCTTCGGGACCTACGAGCAGTACTTC	CASSRPDPFGTYEQYF
TRBV18	few	NA	TRBJ2-5	TGTGCCAGCTCCCGCCCGGCAGGGCAAGAGACCCAGTACTTC	CASSRPAGQETQYF
TRBV5-6	few	NA	TRBJ1-2	TGTGCCAGCAGCTTGTCAGCGAACTATGGCTACACCTTC	CASSLSANYGYTF
TRBV10-3	NA	TRBD1	TRBJ2-7	TGTGCCATCGGGGACAGGGTTGTGCAGTACTTC	CAIGDRVVQYF
TRBV6-5	NA	NA	TRBJ2-7	TGTGCCAGCAGTTACTTACGGGACTACGAGCAGTACTTC	CASSYLRDYEQYF